This TCR beta chain came from a study of blood T cells in healthy people across ages. Whole-study findings and limits: PBMCs that were unsorted prevented a conclusive naive versus antigen-experienced comparison.

CDR1 and CDR2 (germline): SGHRS, YFSETQ. CDR3 size: 17 residues. V shed 3 bases and J shed 4 bases, with 22 bases lying between them. This clonotype was observed a few times. Its specificity is unknown. Researchers collected ten milliliters of peripheral blood from every single donor. A second 7 to 11 cycle PCR used barcoded and J-beta primers. Using its own MiXCR run on the 5' RACE reads, TCRdb lists one record per CDR3 protein. The sample includes approximately 670,000 distinct CDR3 sequences, over 40% of them seen just once. The chain combines TRBV5-1 with TRBJ2-5; no reliable D call. The source is a man older than 75 in good health. The sample consisted of blood. The CDR3 nucleotides are TGCGCCAGCAGCTCGGGCCTTAACCAATCCCCCCTAGAGACCCAGTACTTC. It codes for CASSSGLNQSPLETQYF.